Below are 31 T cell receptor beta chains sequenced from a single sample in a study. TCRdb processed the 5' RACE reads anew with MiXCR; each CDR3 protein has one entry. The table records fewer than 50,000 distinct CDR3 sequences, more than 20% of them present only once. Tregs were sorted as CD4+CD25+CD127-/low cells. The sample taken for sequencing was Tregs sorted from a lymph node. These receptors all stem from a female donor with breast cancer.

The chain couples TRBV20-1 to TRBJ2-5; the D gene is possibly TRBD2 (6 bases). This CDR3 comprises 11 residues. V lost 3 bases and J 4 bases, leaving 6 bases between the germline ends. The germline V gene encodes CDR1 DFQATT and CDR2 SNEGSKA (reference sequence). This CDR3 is CSASGRETQYF. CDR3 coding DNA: TGCAGTGCTAGCGGGAGAGAGACCCAGTACTTC.

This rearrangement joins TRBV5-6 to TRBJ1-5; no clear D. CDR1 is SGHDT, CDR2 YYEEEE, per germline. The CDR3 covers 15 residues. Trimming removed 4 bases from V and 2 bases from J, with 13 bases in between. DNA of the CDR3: TGTGCCAGCAGCGGGCGGGGAGCAGGCAATCAGCCCCAGCATTTT. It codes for CASSGRGAGNQPQHF.

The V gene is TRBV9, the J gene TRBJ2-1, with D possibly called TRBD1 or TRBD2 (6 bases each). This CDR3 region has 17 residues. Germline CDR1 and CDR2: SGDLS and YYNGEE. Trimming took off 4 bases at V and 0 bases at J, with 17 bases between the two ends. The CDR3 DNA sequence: TGTGCCAGCAGCCCCCGTGGGGGGCCCAGCTCCTACAATGAGCAGTTCTTC. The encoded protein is CASSPRGGPSSYNEQFF.

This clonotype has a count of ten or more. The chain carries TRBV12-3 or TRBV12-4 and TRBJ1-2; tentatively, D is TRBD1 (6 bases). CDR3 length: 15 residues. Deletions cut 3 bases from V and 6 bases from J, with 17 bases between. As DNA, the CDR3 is TGTGCCAGCAGTTTCCGGACAGACGTCTTGAATGGCTACACCTTC. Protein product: CASSFRTDVLNGYTF.

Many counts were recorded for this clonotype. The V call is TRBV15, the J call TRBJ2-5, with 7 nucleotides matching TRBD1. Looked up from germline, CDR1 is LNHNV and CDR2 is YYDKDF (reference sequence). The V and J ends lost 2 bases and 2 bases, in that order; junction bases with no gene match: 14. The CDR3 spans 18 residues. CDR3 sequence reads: CATSRHFSLTGIQETQYF. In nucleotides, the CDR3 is TGTGCCACCAGCAGACATTTTTCTTTGACAGGGATTCAAGAGACCCAGTACTTC.

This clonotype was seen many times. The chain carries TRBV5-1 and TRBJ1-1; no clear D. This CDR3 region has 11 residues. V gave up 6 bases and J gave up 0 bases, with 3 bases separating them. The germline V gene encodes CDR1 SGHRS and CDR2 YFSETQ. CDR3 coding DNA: TGCGCCAGCACCATGAACACTGAAGCTTTCTTT. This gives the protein CASTMNTEAFF.

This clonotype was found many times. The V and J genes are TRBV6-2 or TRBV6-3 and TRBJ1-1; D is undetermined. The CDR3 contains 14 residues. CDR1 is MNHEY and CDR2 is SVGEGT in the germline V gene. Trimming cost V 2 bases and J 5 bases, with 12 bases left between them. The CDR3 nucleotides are TGTGCCAGCAGTTACCGTCAAGGCGGAACTGAAGCTTTCTTT. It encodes CASSYRQGGTEAFF.

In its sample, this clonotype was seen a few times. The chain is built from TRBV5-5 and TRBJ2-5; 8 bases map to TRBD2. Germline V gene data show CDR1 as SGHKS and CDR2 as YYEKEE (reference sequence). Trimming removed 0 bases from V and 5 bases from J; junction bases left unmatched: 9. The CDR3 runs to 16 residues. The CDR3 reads CASSLELAAGRETQYF. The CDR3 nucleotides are TGTGCCAGCAGCTTGGAACTAGCGGCTGGGAGGGAGACCCAGTACTTC. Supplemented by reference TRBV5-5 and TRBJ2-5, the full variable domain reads DAGVTQSPTHLIKTRGQQVTLRCSPISGHKSVSWYQQVLGQGPQFIFQYYEKEERGRGNFPDRFSARQFPNYSSELNVNALLLGDSALYLCASSLELAAGRETQYFGPGTRLLVL.

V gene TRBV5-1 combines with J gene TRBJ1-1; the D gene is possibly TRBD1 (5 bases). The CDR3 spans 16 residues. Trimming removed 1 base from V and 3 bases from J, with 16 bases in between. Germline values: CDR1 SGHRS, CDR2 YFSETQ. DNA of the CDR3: TGCGCCAGCAGCTTGTTTCCGGGAACGGGGGACACTGAAGCTTTCTTT. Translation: CASSLFPGTGDTEAFF.

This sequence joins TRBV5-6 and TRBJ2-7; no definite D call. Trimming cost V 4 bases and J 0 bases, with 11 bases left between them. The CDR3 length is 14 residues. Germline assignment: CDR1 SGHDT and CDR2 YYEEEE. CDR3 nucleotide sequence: TGTGCCAGCAGCCCTATCGAAAGCTCCTACGAGCAGTACTTC. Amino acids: CASSPIESSYEQYF.

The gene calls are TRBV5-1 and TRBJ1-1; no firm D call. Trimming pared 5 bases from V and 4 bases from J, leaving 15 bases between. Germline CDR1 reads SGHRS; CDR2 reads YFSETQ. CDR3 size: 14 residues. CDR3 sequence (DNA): TGCGCCAGCAGTTCGGGCGTAAGGGTCACTGAAGCTTTCTTT. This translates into CASSSGVRVTEAFF.

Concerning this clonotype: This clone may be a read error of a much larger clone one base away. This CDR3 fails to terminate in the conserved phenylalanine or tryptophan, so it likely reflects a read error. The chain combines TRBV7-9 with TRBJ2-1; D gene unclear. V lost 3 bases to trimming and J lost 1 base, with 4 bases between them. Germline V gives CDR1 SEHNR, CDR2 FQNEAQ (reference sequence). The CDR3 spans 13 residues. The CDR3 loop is CASSFLSYNEQFI. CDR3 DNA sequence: TGTGCCAGCAGCTTTTTGTCCTACAATGAGCAGTTCATC.

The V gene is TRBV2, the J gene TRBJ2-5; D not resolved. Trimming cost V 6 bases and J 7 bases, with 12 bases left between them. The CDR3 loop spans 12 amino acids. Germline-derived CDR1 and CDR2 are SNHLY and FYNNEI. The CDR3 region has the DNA TGTGCCAGCAGCTCCGAGGTAGGGACCCAGTACTTC. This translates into CASSSEVGTQYF.

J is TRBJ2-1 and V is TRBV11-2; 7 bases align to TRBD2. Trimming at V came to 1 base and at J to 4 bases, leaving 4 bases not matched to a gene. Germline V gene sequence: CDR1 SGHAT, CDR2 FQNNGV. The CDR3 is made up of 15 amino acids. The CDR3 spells CASSLVSGRYNEQFF. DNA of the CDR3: TGTGCCAGCAGCTTAGTCTCCGGGAGGTACAATGAGCAGTTCTTC. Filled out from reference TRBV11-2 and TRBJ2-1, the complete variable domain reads EAGVAQSPRYKIIEKRQSVAFWCNPISGHATLYWYQQILGQGPKLLIQFQNNGVVDDSQLPKDRFSAERLKGVDSTLKIQPAKLEDSAVYLCASSLVSGRYNEQFFGPGTRLTVL.

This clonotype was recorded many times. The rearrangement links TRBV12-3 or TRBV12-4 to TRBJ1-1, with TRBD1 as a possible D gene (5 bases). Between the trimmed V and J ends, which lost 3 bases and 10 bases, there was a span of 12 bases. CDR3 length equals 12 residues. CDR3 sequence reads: CASSFMGGGAFF. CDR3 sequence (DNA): TGTGCCAGCAGTTTTATGGGGGGGGGAGCTTTCTTT.

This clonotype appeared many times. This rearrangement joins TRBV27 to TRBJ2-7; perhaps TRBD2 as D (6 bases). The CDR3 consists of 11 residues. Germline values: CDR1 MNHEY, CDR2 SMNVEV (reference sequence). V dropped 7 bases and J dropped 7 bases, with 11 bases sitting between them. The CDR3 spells CASKWGREQYF. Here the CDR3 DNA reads TGTGCCAGCAAATGGGGGAGGGAGCAGTACTTC.

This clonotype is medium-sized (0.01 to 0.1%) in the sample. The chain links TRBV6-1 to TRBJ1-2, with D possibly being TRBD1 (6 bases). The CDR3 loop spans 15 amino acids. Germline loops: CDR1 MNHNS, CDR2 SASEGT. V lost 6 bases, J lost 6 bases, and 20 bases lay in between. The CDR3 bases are TGTGCCAGCAGGGATCGACAGGTCTACTATCATGGCTACACCTTC. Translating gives CASRDRQVYYHGYTF.

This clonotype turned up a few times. Here the CDR3 reads CASSALGVGTHYEQYF. DNA of the CDR3: TGTGCCAGCAGTGCTTTGGGGGTTGGGACTCACTACGAGCAGTACTTC. The chain links TRBV6-1 to TRBJ2-7; D may be TRBD2 (6 bases). V lost 4 bases and J lost 3, with 19 bases in between. The CDR3 runs 16 residues. Germline V CDR1 and CDR2: MNHNS, SASEGT.

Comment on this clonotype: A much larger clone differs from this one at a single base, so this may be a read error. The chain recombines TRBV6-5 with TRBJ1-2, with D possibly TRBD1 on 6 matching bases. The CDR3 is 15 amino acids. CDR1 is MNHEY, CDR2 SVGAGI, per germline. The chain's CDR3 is CASRETDRTNYDYTF. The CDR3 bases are TGTGCCAGCAGGGAAACTGACAGGACCAACTATGACTACACCTTC.

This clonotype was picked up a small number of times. The CDR3 nucleotides read TGTGCCAGCAGTTCCCCACTTGCGGACTACGAGCAGTACTTC. It specifies CASSSPLADYEQYF. The chain is built from TRBV28 and TRBJ2-7; no definite D call. Deletions cut 4 bases from V and 3 bases from J, with 13 bases between. The CDR3 is 14 amino acids. CDR1 and CDR2 from the germline V gene are MDHEN and SYDVKM.

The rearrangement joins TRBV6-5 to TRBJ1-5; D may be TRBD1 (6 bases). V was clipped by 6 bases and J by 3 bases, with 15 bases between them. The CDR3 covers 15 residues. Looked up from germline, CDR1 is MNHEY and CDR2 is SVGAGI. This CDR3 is CASSPTGFVNQPQHF. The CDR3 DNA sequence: TGTGCCAGCAGCCCAACAGGGTTTGTCAATCAGCCCCAGCATTTT.

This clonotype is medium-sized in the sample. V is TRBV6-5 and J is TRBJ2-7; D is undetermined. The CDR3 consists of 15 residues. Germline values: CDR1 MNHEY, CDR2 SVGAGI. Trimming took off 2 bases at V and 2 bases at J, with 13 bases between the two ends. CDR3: CASSYRRALPYEQYF. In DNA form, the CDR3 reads TGTGCCAGCAGTTACCGGAGAGCGCTACCCTACGAGCAGTACTTC.

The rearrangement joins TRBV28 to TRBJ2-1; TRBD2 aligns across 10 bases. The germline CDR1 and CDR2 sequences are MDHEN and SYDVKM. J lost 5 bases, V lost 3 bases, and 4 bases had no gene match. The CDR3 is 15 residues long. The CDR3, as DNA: TGTGCCAGCAGTTTTCTAGCGGGAGCCCACAATGAGCAGTTCTTC. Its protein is CASSFLAGAHNEQFF. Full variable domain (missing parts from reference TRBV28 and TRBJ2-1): DVKVTQSSRYLVKRTGEKVFLECVQDMDHENMFWYRQDPGLGLRLIYFSYDVKMKEKGDIPEGYSVSREKKERFSLILESASTNQTSMYLCASSFLAGAHNEQFFGPGTRLTVL.

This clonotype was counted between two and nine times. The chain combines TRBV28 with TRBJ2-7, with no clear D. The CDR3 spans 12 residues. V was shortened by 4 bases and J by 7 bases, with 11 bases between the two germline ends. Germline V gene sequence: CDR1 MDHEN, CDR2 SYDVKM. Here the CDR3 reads CASSSLGSEQYF. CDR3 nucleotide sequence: TGTGCCAGCAGTTCCCTAGGGTCGGAGCAGTACTTC.

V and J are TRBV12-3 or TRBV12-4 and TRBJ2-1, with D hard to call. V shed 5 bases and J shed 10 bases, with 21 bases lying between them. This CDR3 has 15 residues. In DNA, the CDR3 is TGTGCCAGCAGTCCTGGGCAATTTACTATTCACGAGCAGTTCTTC. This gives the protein CASSPGQFTIHEQFF.

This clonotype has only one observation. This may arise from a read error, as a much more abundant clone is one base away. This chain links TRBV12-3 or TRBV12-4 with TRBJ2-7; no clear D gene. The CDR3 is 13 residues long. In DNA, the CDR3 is TGTGCCAGCAGCCACGAGGAGTCCTACGAGCTGTACTTC. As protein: CASSHEESYELYF.

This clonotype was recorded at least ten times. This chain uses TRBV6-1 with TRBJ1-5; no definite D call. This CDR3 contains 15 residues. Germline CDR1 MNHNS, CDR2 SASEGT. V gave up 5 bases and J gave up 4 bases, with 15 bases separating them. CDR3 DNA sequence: TGTGCCAGCAGTTCCCAGGTGGGAGGGAATCAGCCCCAGCATTTT. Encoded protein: CASSSQVGGNQPQHF.

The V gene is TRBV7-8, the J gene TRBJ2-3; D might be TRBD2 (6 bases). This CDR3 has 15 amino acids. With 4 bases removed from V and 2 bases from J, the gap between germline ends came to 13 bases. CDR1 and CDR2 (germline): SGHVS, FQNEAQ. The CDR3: CASSSRTTITDTQYF. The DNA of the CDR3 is TGTGCCAGCAGCTCGCGGACTACTATCACAGATACGCAGTATTTT.

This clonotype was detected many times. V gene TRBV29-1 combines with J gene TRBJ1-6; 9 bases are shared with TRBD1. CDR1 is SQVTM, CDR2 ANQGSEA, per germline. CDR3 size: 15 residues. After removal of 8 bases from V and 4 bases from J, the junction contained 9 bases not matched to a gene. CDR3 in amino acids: CSLRDREHYNSPLHF. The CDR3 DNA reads TGCAGCCTTCGGGACAGGGAGCATTATAATTCACCCCTCCACTTT.

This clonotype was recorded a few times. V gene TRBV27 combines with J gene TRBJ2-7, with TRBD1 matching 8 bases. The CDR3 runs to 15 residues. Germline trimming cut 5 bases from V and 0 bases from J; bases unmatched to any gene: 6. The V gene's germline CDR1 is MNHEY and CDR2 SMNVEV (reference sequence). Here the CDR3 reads CASSLRDRNSYEQYF. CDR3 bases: TGTGCCAGCAGTCTCCGGGACAGGAACTCCTACGAGCAGTACTTC.

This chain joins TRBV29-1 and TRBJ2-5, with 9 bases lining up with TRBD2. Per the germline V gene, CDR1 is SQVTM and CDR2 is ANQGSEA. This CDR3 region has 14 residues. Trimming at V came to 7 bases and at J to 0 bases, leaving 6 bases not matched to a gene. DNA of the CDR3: TGCAGCGCCACTGGACTAGCGAACCAAGAGACCCAGTACTTC. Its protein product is CSATGLANQETQYF.